What follows are 16 T cell receptor beta chains derived from one specimen sequenced in a study of T cell repertoires in cytomegalovirus infection. Antigens for these TCRs are unknown. In TCRdb, the reads were re-called with MiXCR into one record per CDR3 protein. The sample shows 900,000 to 950,000 distinct CDR3 sequences, around 31% of them seen only once. Specimen: cultured CD8+ T cells from PBMCs, collected from culture after CMV antigen stimulation. These receptors were collected from a human donor in good health (CMV status not recorded). Some clones in this sample may be carry-over from other donors' samples.

This clonotype has just one count. The chain links TRBV3-1 to TRBJ1-1; a possible D gene is TRBD1 (5 bases). This CDR3 contains 15 residues. The germline gives CDR1 LGHDT, CDR2 YNNKEL (reference sequence). V dropped 0 bases and J dropped 4 bases, with 12 bases sitting between them. The CDR3 is CASSQDQGSFTEAFF. CDR3 sequence (DNA): TGTGCCAGCAGCCAAGATCAGGGATCGTTCACTGAAGCTTTCTTT.

The genes are TRBV19 and TRBJ1-1, with D hard to call. Germline V gene sequence: CDR1 LNHDA, CDR2 SQIVND (reference sequence). The CDR3 covers 15 residues. The V gene lost 1 base and the J gene lost 0 bases, with 9 bases spanning the gap. CDR3 region: CASSIGSEMNTEAFF. The CDR3 bases are TGTGCCAGTAGTATAGGAAGCGAGATGAACACTGAAGCTTTCTTT.

The sample holds a few counts of this clonotype. CDR3 sequence: CASSPPAAGPTDTQYF. The CDR3 bases are TGTGCCAGCAGCCCCCCCGCAGCGGGGCCCACAGATACGCAGTATTTT. The V and J genes are TRBV7-8 and TRBJ2-3; TRBD2 agrees at 7 bases. V shed 5 bases, J shed 2 bases, and the junction held 10 bases outside the gene matches. Germline V CDR1 and CDR2: SGHVS, FQNEAQ. This CDR3 comprises 16 residues.

With respect to this clonotype: Just one base apart from a much larger clone, this may be a read error. The chain combines TRBV7-9 with TRBJ2-2; 10 nucleotides align to TRBD1. Per germline, CDR1 SEHNR and CDR2 FQNEAQ (reference sequence). The length of the CDR3 is 14 residues. The CDR3 is CASSAGQGTGGLFF. For the CDR3, the DNA is TGTGCCAGCAGCGCGGGACAGGGGACCGGGGGGCTGTTTTTT.

V usage is TRBV4-3 and J usage is TRBJ1-2; D remains ambiguous. Germline CDR1 LGHNA, CDR2 YSLEER. Trimming pared 1 base from V and 4 bases from J, leaving 16 bases between. This CDR3 contains 16 residues. The CDR3 loop is CASSQVPEAGTYGYTF. The CDR3 DNA is TGCGCCAGCAGCCAAGTTCCCGAAGCCGGAACCTATGGCTACACCTTC.

V and J are TRBV28 and TRBJ2-3; 7 positions match TRBD1. Germline-derived CDR1 and CDR2 are MDHEN and SYDVKM. The CDR3 spans 16 residues. The ends lost 4 bases at V and 2 bases at J; junction bases unmatched: 9. The CDR3 DNA reads TGTGCCAGCAGTTCACCCGGGACAGACCCCACAGATACGCAGTATTTT. This sequence encodes CASSSPGTDPTDTQYF.

The V and J genes are TRBV5-4 and TRBJ1-1, with D unclear. CDR1 and CDR2 (germline): SGHNT, YYREEE (reference sequence). CDR3 length: 13 residues. Between the trimmed V and J ends, which lost 2 bases and 4 bases, there was a span of 9 bases. CDR3 sequence: CASSFPGITEAFF. Written as DNA, the CDR3 is TGTGCCAGCAGCTTCCCCGGAATCACTGAAGCTTTCTTT.

The sample holds many counts of this clonotype. The chain uses TRBV7-2 and TRBJ2-2, with D perhaps being TRBD1 or TRBD2 (5 bases each). The CDR3 is 17 amino acids. Trimming stripped 5 bases from V and 0 bases from J, with 16 bases between. Germline-derived CDR1 and CDR2 are SGHTA and FQGNSA. The CDR3 DNA follows: TGTGCCAGCAGCGCTGACCCCTCGGGACCGAACACCGGGGAGCTGTTTTTT. Translating it yields CASSADPSGPNTGELFF.

Turning to this clonotype: It may be a read error: a sequence one base away is much more abundant. Here the CDR3 reads CVSKGTGAKNQPQHF. The DNA for the CDR3 is TGTGTCAGTAAGGGGACAGGGGCAAAGAATCAGCCCCAGCATTTT. V gene TRBV12-3 or TRBV12-4 combines with J gene TRBJ1-5; 10 nucleotides align to TRBD1. This CDR3 has 15 amino acids.

This clonotype was seen ten or more times. The rearrangement uses TRBV7-8 and TRBJ1-2, with D perhaps matching TRBD1 (5 bases). The V and J ends lost 1 base and 7 bases respectively, with 10 bases between them. Germline V gives CDR1 SGHVS, CDR2 FQNEAQ. CDR3 length equals 13 residues. This CDR3 is CASSLVTRAGYTF. The DNA for the CDR3 is TGTGCCAGCAGCTTAGTGACCAGGGCTGGCTACACCTTC.

The chain couples TRBV2 to TRBJ2-7; TRBD1 is a possible D gene (6 bases). The CDR3 consists of 13 residues. Trimming left V 4 bases short and J 3 bases short, with 10 bases between. Germline assignment: CDR1 SNHLY and CDR2 FYNNEI. The CDR3 sequence is CASSGTENYEQYV. CDR3 coding DNA: TGTGCCAGCAGTGGGACAGAGAACTACGAGCAGTACGTC.

This clonotype came up a few times. The rearrangement joins TRBV7-6 to TRBJ1-1, with TRBD1 identical over 7 bases. From germline, CDR1 is SGHVS and CDR2 FNYEAQ. V lost 5 bases and J lost 3; bases outside the gene matches: 6. The CDR3 length is 14 residues. The CDR3 protein is CASSPGGADTEAFF. CDR3 sequence (DNA): TGTGCCAGCAGCCCAGGGGGGGCGGACACTGAAGCTTTCTTT.

V gene TRBV7-4 combines with J gene TRBJ1-2; D unclear. Germline-derived CDR1 and CDR2 are SGHVT and SQSDAQ. CDR3 size: 15 residues. Trimming removed 2 bases from V and 7 bases from J, with 17 bases in between. This chain's CDR3 is CASSLKEFVDGGYTF. CDR3 nucleotides: TGTGCCAGCAGCTTAAAAGAATTCGTGGACGGTGGCTACACCTTC.

This clonotype was counted between two and nine times. The V and J genes are TRBV15 and TRBJ2-7, with D unresolved. This CDR3 has 11 residues. The germline V and J ends were trimmed by 9 bases and 5 bases, with 11 bases remaining between them. Per germline, CDR1 LNHNV and CDR2 YYDKDF (reference sequence). The CDR3 region is CATATGHEQYF. DNA of the CDR3: TGTGCCACGGCGACGGGTCACGAGCAGTACTTC.

This clonotype showed up just a few times. The chain employs TRBV9 and TRBJ2-2; 10 positions match TRBD2. Losses at the gene ends were 0 bases for V and 3 bases for J; bases not matched to a gene: 2. CDR1 SGDLS and CDR2 YYNGEE come from the germline V gene. The CDR3 is made up of 16 amino acids. CDR3 nucleotide sequence: TGTGCCAGCAGCGTAGGGAGCGGGGGGGACACCGGGGAGCTGTTTTTT. Protein sequence: CASSVGSGGDTGELFF.

This clonotype has only a few counts. The genes are TRBV14 and TRBJ1-4; 8 bases match TRBD1. Trimming at V came to 0 bases and at J to 6 bases, leaving 21 bases not matched to a gene. CDR1 and CDR2 (germline): SGHDN, FVKESK. CDR3 length: 21 amino acids. The CDR3 sequence: CASSQDFLFPLTGDEDEKLFF. For the CDR3, the DNA is TGTGCCAGCAGCCAAGATTTCCTTTTCCCTTTGACAGGGGATGAGGATGAAAAACTGTTTTTT. Supplemented by reference TRBV14 and TRBJ1-4, the full variable domain reads EAGVTQFPSHSVIEKGQTVTLRCDPISGHDNLYWYRRVMGKEIKFLLHFVKESKQDESGMPNNRFLAERTGGTYSTLKVQPAELEDSGVYFCASSQDFLFPLTGDEDEKLFFGSGTQLSVL.